This TCR beta chain was recovered during a study of T cell repertoires in cytomegalovirus infection. Study information: Use of recently identified HLA-C-restricted and well-studied HLA-B-restricted CMV epitopes was part of the study. CMV infection together with matching HLA type was indicated by public TCR beta signatures.

MiXCR was run by TCRdb on the reads, yielding one entry per CDR3 protein. The table has about 100,000 distinct CDR3 sequences, under 50% seen once. In regard to this clonotype: Its antigen is not identified.

Study observations and caveats: The cumulative frequency of public TCR beta families distinguished individuals who carried CMV together with the relevant HLA.

CDR1 and CDR2 from the germline V gene are LNHDA and SQIVND (reference sequence). Trimming removed 10 bases from V and 0 bases from J; junction bases left unmatched: 6. The CDR3 runs to 14 residues. The TCR was taken from a human donor in good health (CMV status not recorded). Some clones in this sample may be carry-over from other donors' samples. This chain uses TRBV19 with TRBJ2-1; TRBD1 aligns across 7 bases. Specimen: CD8+ T cells from cultured PBMCs, collected from culture after CMV antigen stimulation. CDR3 in amino acids: CATMGQISYNEQFF. In nucleotides, the CDR3 is TGTGCCACCATGGGACAGATCTCCTACAATGAGCAGTTCTTC.